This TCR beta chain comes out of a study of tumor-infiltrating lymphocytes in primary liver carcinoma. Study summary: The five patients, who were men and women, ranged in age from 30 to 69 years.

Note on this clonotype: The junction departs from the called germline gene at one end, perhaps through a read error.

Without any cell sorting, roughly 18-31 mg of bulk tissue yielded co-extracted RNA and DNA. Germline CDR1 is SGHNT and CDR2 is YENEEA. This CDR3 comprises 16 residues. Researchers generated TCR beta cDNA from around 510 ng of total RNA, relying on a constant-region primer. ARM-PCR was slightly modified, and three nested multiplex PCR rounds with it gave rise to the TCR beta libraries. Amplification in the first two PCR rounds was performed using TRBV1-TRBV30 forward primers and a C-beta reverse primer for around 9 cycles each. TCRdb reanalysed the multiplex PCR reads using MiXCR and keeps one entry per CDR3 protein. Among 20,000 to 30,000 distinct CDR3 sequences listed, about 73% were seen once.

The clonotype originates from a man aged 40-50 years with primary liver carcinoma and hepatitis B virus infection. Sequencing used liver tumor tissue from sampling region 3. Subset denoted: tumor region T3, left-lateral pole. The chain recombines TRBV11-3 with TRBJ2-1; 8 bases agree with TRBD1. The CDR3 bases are TGTGCTAGTAACTTATGGACGGGACAGGCCAACAACGAGCAGTTCTTC. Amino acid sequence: CASNLWTGQANNEQFF.